The 10 T cell receptor beta chains reported below all come from one sample, sequenced in a study of T cells in Graves' hyperthyroidism and ophthalmopathy. Amplification yielded TCR beta CDR3 regions, with RNA transcripts as the source. The HTBI primer set was used in a first-round RT-PCR of the TCR CDR3. TCRdb used MiXCR to reprocess the multiplex PCR reads, holding one entry per CDR3 protein. This sample has a few hundred thousand distinct CDR3 sequences, with around 46% found just once. The specimen sequenced was peripheral blood or thyroid tissue (not recorded which). Every receptor here comes from a woman between 18 and 29 years old with Graves' hyperthyroidism.

This clonotype was observed a handful of times. Mismatch with germline at one junction end may stem from a read error. CDR3: CASSLGVTRELFF. Written as DNA, the CDR3 is TGTGCCAGCAGCTTAGGAGTCACCAGGGAGCTGTTTTTT. The chain couples TRBV7-9 to TRBJ2-2; D gene ambiguous. In germline, CDR1 is SEHNR, CDR2 FQNEAQ (reference sequence). The CDR3 totals 13 residues.

In the case of this clonotype: The CDR3 does not end in the conserved phenylalanine or tryptophan, so this is likely a read error. No DNA is shown, since the ends of the CDR3 on it are uncertain; the CDR3 is the one TCRdb lists. This chain uses TRBV13 with TRBJ1-2; TRBD1 was called by the table and not checked on the DNA. The germline V gene has CDR1 PRHDT and CDR2 FYEKMQ (reference sequence). With termini counted, the CDR3 has 8 amino acids. CDR3 sequence reads: CASSWDSI.

This chain links TRBV19 with TRBJ2-5; tentatively, D is TRBD2 (5 bases). V shed 8 bases and J shed 5 bases, with 18 bases lying between them. The CDR3 extends over 14 amino acids. The germline gives CDR1 LNHDA, CDR2 SQIVND (reference sequence). This CDR3 is CASGVTFSGETQYF. CDR3 nucleotides: TGTGCCAGTGGGGTTACCTTTTCGGGGGAGACCCAGTACTTC.

This clonotype was recorded only once. DNA of the CDR3: TGTGCCAGCAGTGAATACAGGACAGGGGCGGGGTATGGCTACACCTTC. Translated, it gives CASSEYRTGAGYGYTF. This chain uses TRBV25-1 with TRBJ1-2; 9 nucleotides align to TRBD1. The ends lost 0 bases at V and 5 bases at J; junction bases unmatched: 7. CDR1 is MGHDK and CDR2 is SYGVNS in the germline V gene. This CDR3 spans 16 amino acids.

This clonotype was picked up many times. This chain joins TRBV20-1 and TRBJ2-5, with 9 bases lining up with TRBD2. The V gene end was trimmed by 0 bases and the J gene end by 0 bases; junction bases not matched to a gene: 5. The CDR3 sequence is 16 residues long. Per germline, CDR1 DFQATT and CDR2 SNEGSKA (reference sequence). The CDR3 region is CSARDLGTSHQETQYF. The CDR3 nucleotides read TGCAGTGCTAGAGATCTCGGGACTAGCCACCAAGAGACCCAGTACTTC.

The rearrangement joins TRBV4-2 to TRBJ1-1; TRBD1 matches 9 bases. The CDR3 loop spans 15 amino acids. Germline CDR1 is LGHNA and CDR2 is YNFKEQ. V was pared by 2 bases and J by 6 bases, with 7 bases of the junction left unmatched. CDR3: CASSQPGTGNSEAFF. Written as DNA, the CDR3 is TGTGCCAGCAGCCAACCCGGGACAGGGAATTCTGAAGCTTTCTTT.

The chain links TRBV5-1 to TRBJ2-2; D is unclear. The germline V gene encodes CDR1 SGHRS and CDR2 YFSETQ. This CDR3 has 13 residues. The ends were cut back, 7 bases at V and 3 bases at J, with 10 bases in the middle. CDR3 protein: CASYDGYTGELFF. The CDR3 DNA follows: TGCGCCAGCTACGACGGATACACCGGGGAGCTGTTTTTT.

This clonotype turned up a few times. The chain combines TRBV7-8 with TRBJ2-7; 16 nucleotides agree with TRBD2. The CDR3 is 16 amino acids. Looked up from germline, CDR1 is SGHVS and CDR2 is FQNEAQ. Trimming removed 4 bases from V and 3 bases from J; junction bases left unmatched: 3. In DNA, the CDR3 is TGTGCCAGCAGCTCGGGGACTAGCGGGAGGGACTACGAGCAGTACTTC. Its protein product is CASSSGTSGRDYEQYF.

Comment on this clonotype: A much more abundant neighbour one base away suggests this may be a read error. This CDR3 is missing its conserved last phenylalanine or tryptophan, likely due to a read error. The rearrangement joins TRBV12-3 or TRBV12-4 to TRBJ2-2; D remains unclear. V lost 0 bases, J lost 7 bases, and 9 bases lay in between. The CDR3 is 14 residues long. The CDR3 region is CASSLAETGGELFL. In nucleotides, the CDR3 is TGTGCCAGCAGTTTAGCAGAAACGGGCGGGGAGCTGTTTCTT.

The chain is built from TRBV7-2 and TRBJ2-5; 11 bases agree with TRBD2. Gene TRBJ2-1 matches the end of the DNA better, so the J call may be wrong. The CDR3 is made up of 15 amino acids. Germline assignment: CDR1 SGHTA and CDR2 FQGNSA. The CDR3 DNA reads TGTGCCAGCACAATTAGCGGGAGGGCGGGAAATGAGCAGTTCTTC. Amino acids: CASTISGRAGNEQFF.